These 21 T cell receptor beta chains were sequenced from one sample in a study of T-cell reconstitution after alpha-beta-depleted transplantation in children. The TCRbeta library was prepared with unique molecular identifiers. TCRdb ran MiXCR on the PCR reads and lists one entry per CDR3 protein. The sample contains nearly 350,000 distinct CDR3 sequences, roughly 16% of which appear only once. Sequences were derived from PBMCs, mostly from graft donor cells, sampled 360 days after TCRalphabeta/CD19-depleted stem cell transplant. Receptors originate from a male patient between 2 and 10 years old who had a stem cell transplant for acute lymphoblastic leukemia, so the T cells may come from the graft donor.

This clonotype has just a few counts. This chain connects TRBV28 to TRBJ1-5, with 8 bases fitting TRBD1. Germline V gene data show CDR1 as MDHEN and CDR2 as SYDVKM. Losses at the gene ends were 5 bases for V and 1 base for J; bases not matched to a gene: 4. The CDR3 loop spans 15 amino acids. The CDR3 loop reads CASSKGDRSNQPQHF. In DNA form, the CDR3 reads TGTGCCAGCAGTAAAGGGGACAGGAGCAATCAGCCCCAGCATTTT.

A few counts support this clonotype. CDR3 DNA sequence: TGTGCCAGCGGAAAACCCGGGACTAGCGGGAGGCATGAGCAGTTCTTC. Its protein product is CASGKPGTSGRHEQFF. This sequence joins TRBV28 and TRBJ2-1; 15 positions agree with TRBD2. The CDR3 has 16 amino acids. Trimming took 8 bases from V and 8 from J; bases not matched to a gene: 10. Germline CDR1 and CDR2: MDHEN and SYDVKM.

CDR3 DNA sequence: TGCAGCGTTGGGGCAGGGCTTGGCTACACCTTC. Translation gives CSVGAGLGYTF. The rearrangement joins TRBV29-1 to TRBJ1-2; maybe TRBD1 (5 bases). Trimming removed 4 bases from V and 7 bases from J, with 10 bases in between. Germline CDR1 SQVTM, CDR2 ANQGSEA. This CDR3 comprises 11 residues.

This clonotype was counted only a few times. The chain couples TRBV6-6 to TRBJ2-5; D is unclear. Germline values: CDR1 MNHNY, CDR2 SVGAGI (reference sequence). V was trimmed by 7 bases and J by 3 bases, leaving 12 bases between them. The CDR3 has 13 amino acids. This CDR3 reads CASIGDIEETQYF. The DNA of the CDR3 is TGTGCCAGCATAGGAGACATAGAAGAGACCCAGTACTTC.

This sequence joins TRBV12-3 or TRBV12-4 and TRBJ1-3; a possible D gene is TRBD1 (5 bases). Between the trimmed V and J ends, which lost 6 bases and 4 bases, there was a span of 28 bases. CDR3 length: 19 amino acids. The CDR3, as DNA: TGTGCCAGCAGCCGAGGTCCCTTTTCGGGGCGTTTGGCGGGAAACACCATATATTTT. Its translation: CASSRGPFSGRLAGNTIYF.

V and J are TRBV29-1 and TRBJ2-1; possibly TRBD2 for D (6 bases). The CDR3 sequence is 12 residues long. Deletions cut 3 bases from V and 10 bases from J, with 13 bases between. Germline-derived CDR1 and CDR2 are SQVTM and ANQGSEA. CDR3 in DNA: TGCAGCGTTGACCCCACCAGCGGGGAGCAGTTCTTC. Protein: CSVDPTSGEQFF.

This rearrangement joins TRBV12-3 or TRBV12-4 to TRBJ2-3; 8 bases map to TRBD2. The CDR3 consists of 18 residues. The junction had 9 bases not matched to a gene; V was cut back by 0 bases and J by 1 base. The CDR3 region is CASSLAPPGLAGTDTQYF. The CDR3 DNA sequence: TGTGCCAGCAGTTTAGCTCCACCCGGACTAGCCGGCACAGATACGCAGTATTTT.

The V and J genes are TRBV7-8 and TRBJ2-7; 9 bases line up with TRBD1. Trimming removed 3 bases from V and 4 bases from J; junction bases left unmatched: 4. The CDR3 has 14 residues. Germline V lookup: CDR1 SGHVS, CDR2 FQNEAQ. Here the CDR3 reads CASSFGTGWYEQYF. The CDR3 nucleotides read TGTGCCAGCAGCTTCGGGACAGGGTGGTACGAGCAGTACTTC.

A note on this clonotype: A read error is possible here, since a much larger clone lies one base away. Lacking the conserved final phenylalanine or tryptophan, this CDR3 likely reflects a read error. This chain joins TRBV20-1 and TRBJ1-1; 10 bases agree with TRBD1. In germline, CDR1 is DFQATT, CDR2 SNEGSKA (reference sequence). Losses at the gene ends were 1 base for V and 1 base for J; bases not matched to a gene: 0. CDR3 size: 14 residues. As DNA, the CDR3 is TGCAGTGCTAGAGGGGACAGGGGGAACACTGAAGCTTTCTAT. This encodes CSARGDRGNTEAFY.

This clonotype was counted between two and nine times. J is TRBJ2-7 and V is TRBV15; D might be TRBD2 (5 bases). Germline V lookup: CDR1 LNHNV, CDR2 YYDKDF (reference sequence). The CDR3 runs to 15 residues. The V end lost 0 bases, the J end lost 2 bases, and 11 bases lay between the germline ends. CDR3 coding DNA: TGTGCCACCAGCAGAGATGGGCTGGGAGCCTACGAGCAGTACTTC. This codes for CATSRDGLGAYEQYF.

The V gene is TRBV27, the J gene TRBJ2-7; D possibly uses TRBD1 or TRBD2 (6 bases each). CDR1 is MNHEY and CDR2 is SMNVEV in the germline V gene (reference sequence). The CDR3 has 13 residues. Trimming pared 4 bases from V and 3 bases from J, leaving 10 bases between. The CDR3 here is CASSSRGLYEQYF. The CDR3 DNA reads TGTGCCAGCAGTTCCAGGGGACTCTACGAGCAGTACTTC.

The sample holds many counts of this clonotype. The V call is TRBV4-1, the J call TRBJ2-3, with 9 bases lining up with TRBD1. Germline V gene data show CDR1 as MGHRA and CDR2 as YSYEKL. The CDR3 runs 16 residues. With 0 bases clipped from V and 1 base from J, the junction kept 2 bases outside the gene matches. The CDR3 region has the DNA TGCGCCAGCAGCCAAGATTGGGACAGGGGCACAGATACGCAGTATTTT. Translated, it gives CASSQDWDRGTDTQYF.

V and J are TRBV5-1 and TRBJ2-5; weak D call: TRBD1 (6 bases). V was pared by 4 bases and J by 1 base, with 11 bases between. This CDR3 has 14 amino acids. The germline gives CDR1 SGHRS, CDR2 YFSETQ. Here the CDR3 DNA reads TGCGCCAGCAGCATAGGACAGATCCAAGAGACCCAGTACTTC. Residues: CASSIGQIQETQYF.

This clonotype has more than one count but fewer than ten. The chain recombines TRBV28 with TRBJ1-5, with 11 bases aligning to TRBD1. The V and J ends lost 8 bases and 3 bases, in that order; junction bases with no gene match: 9. Germline assignment: CDR1 MDHEN and CDR2 SYDVKM. This CDR3 contains 16 residues. The CDR3 nucleotides read TGTGCCAGCCACCGGGACAGGGGGTTTGCCAATCAGCCCCAGCATTTT. Translating it yields CASHRDRGFANQPQHF.

The chain carries TRBV4-2 and TRBJ2-7, with D unclear. V gave up 1 base and J gave up 3 bases, with 7 bases separating them. Germline V gene sequence: CDR1 LGHNA, CDR2 YNFKEQ. The CDR3 totals 13 residues. The CDR3 bases are TGTGCCAGCAGCCAAGGTGTGCTCTACGAGCAGTACTTC. As protein: CASSQGVLYEQYF.

This clonotype was found a few times. V gene TRBV25-1 combines with J gene TRBJ2-3; 9 nucleotides agree with TRBD2. In germline, CDR1 is MGHDK, CDR2 SYGVNS. This CDR3 is built from 16 residues. V lost 3 bases, J lost 0 bases, and 4 bases stayed unmatched. The CDR3 sequence: CASSDRLAASTDTQYF. In DNA form, the CDR3 reads TGTGCCAGCAGTGACCGACTAGCGGCTAGCACAGATACGCAGTATTTT.

In its sample, this clonotype was seen many times. The chain employs TRBV29-1 and TRBJ1-1, with D tentatively TRBD1 (5 bases). Trimming left V 6 bases short and J 2 bases short, with 16 bases between. Germline V lookup: CDR1 SQVTM, CDR2 ANQGSEA. The CDR3 loop spans 14 amino acids. CDR3: CSVITGLLNTEAFF. CDR3 nucleotide sequence: TGCAGCGTCATTACAGGACTACTTAACACTGAAGCTTTCTTT.

The V and J genes are TRBV19 and TRBJ2-1; TRBD2 might be the D (6 bases). CDR3 length: 14 residues. Trimming took 3 bases from V and 8 from J, leaving 14 bases between them. CDR1 is LNHDA, CDR2 SQIVND, per germline (reference sequence). CDR3 bases: TGTGCCAGTAGTATGGAAGCGCGCGGGGATGAGCAGTTCTTC. Protein product: CASSMEARGDEQFF.

This clonotype was counted between two and nine times. CDR3 coding DNA: TGTGCCAGCGGAAATAACCTGAACTACAATGAGCAGTTCTTC. This codes for CASGNNLNYNEQFF. The J gene is TRBJ2-1, the V gene TRBV14; no definite D call. V gave up 8 bases and J gave up 3 bases, with 14 bases separating them. This CDR3 region has 14 residues. The germline V gene encodes CDR1 SGHDN and CDR2 FVKESK. The full variable domain, its missing parts supplied by reference TRBV14 and TRBJ2-1, is EAGVTQFPSHSVIEKGQTVTLRCDPISGHDNLYWYRRVMGKEIKFLLHFVKESKQDESGMPNNRFLAERTGGTYSTLKVQPAELEDSGVYFCASGNNLNYNEQFFGPGTRLTVL.

This clonotype has ten or more counts. This rearrangement joins TRBV29-1 to TRBJ2-2; a weak D match, TRBD2 (5 bases). Germline V gene data show CDR1 as SQVTM and CDR2 as ANQGSEA. The CDR3 length is 14 residues. The V end was cut by 2 bases, the J end by 0 bases, with 7 bases between. CDR3 coding DNA: TGCAGCGTTGAACTAGCCCCGAACACCGGGGAGCTGTTTTTT. Translation gives CSVELAPNTGELFF.

The chain joins TRBV29-1 to TRBJ1-4; 10 bases agree with TRBD1. The trim removed 6 bases at V and 8 bases at J, leaving 9 bases unmatched. Per germline, CDR1 SQVTM and CDR2 ANQGSEA. The CDR3 consists of 14 residues. The DNA for the CDR3 is TGCAGCGTGGCCACGGGACAGGGGTCAGAAAAACTGTTTTTT. Translating it yields CSVATGQGSEKLFF. Filled out from reference TRBV29-1 and TRBJ1-4, the complete variable domain reads SAVISQKPSRDICQRGTSLTIQCQVDSQVTMMFWYRQQPGQSLTLIATANQGSEATYESGFVIDKFPISRPNLTFSTLTVSNMSPEDSSIYLCSVATGQGSEKLFFGSGTQLSVL.